A single sample is the source of the 6 T cell receptor beta chains below, sequenced in a study of blood T cell repertoires in COVID-19. TCRdb's copy holds only in-frame clones and misses some; the assay was immunoSEQ multiplex PCR. The table has 150,000 to 200,000 clones, 75% to 95% seen once. The specimen sequenced was peripheral blood. The receptors come from a man aged 45-65 years with acute or convalescent COVID-19.

The chain is built from TRBV19 and TRBJ1-5; the D gene is possibly TRBD1 (6 bases). The CDR3 runs 16 residues. Trimming removed 5 bases from V and 2 bases from J, with 16 bases in between. Germline-derived CDR1 and CDR2 are LNHDA and SQIVND (reference sequence). In DNA, the CDR3 is TGTGCCAGTAGTCCTGGCAGGGGAGCTGGCAATCAGCCCCAGCATTTT. It yields the protein CASSPGRGAGNQPQHF.

The chain uses TRBV11-2 and TRBJ2-1, with 11 bases that match TRBD2. V gave up 5 bases and J gave up 7 bases; unmatched junction bases: 19. The length of the CDR3 is 19 residues. The germline V gene encodes CDR1 SGHAT and CDR2 FQNNGV. This CDR3 is CASSPWGSGGAGSGNEQFF. The CDR3, as DNA: TGTGCCAGCAGCCCATGGGGTAGCGGGGGGGCTGGGTCGGGGAATGAGCAGTTCTTC.

The chain combines TRBV9 with TRBJ1-2; D perhaps matches TRBD1 (5 bases). Germline V gives CDR1 SGDLS, CDR2 YYNGEE. The CDR3 spans 14 residues. The V gene lost 0 bases and the J gene lost 7 bases, with 13 bases spanning the gap. The CDR3 sequence is CASSVEVAGSGYTF. The CDR3 DNA is TGTGCCAGCAGCGTAGAGGTGGCAGGGTCTGGCTACACCTTC.

The chain combines TRBV28 with TRBJ2-3; D not certain. This CDR3 is 12 amino acids long. Germline V gene lookup returns CDR1 MDHEN and CDR2 SYDVKM. V was cut by 1 base and J by 4 bases, with 3 bases left in between. CDR3 amino acids: CASSLSSDTQYF. CDR3 nucleotides: TGTGCCAGCAGTTTATCCTCAGATACGCAGTATTTT.

This chain joins TRBV19 and TRBJ1-5; 12 nucleotides agree with TRBD1. The germline CDR1 and CDR2 sequences are LNHDA and SQIVND (reference sequence). The CDR3 loop spans 18 amino acids. Trimming cost V 3 bases and J 4 bases; bases outside gene matches: 10. The CDR3 loop reads CASSIQGQGARGNQPQHF. The CDR3 DNA is TGTGCCAGTAGTATCCAGGGACAGGGGGCGCGGGGAAATCAGCCCCAGCATTTT.

The chain employs TRBV11-3 and TRBJ2-2, with a weak D call TRBD2 (5 bases). The V and J ends lost 1 base and 6 bases respectively, with 6 bases between them. The germline gives CDR1 SGHNT, CDR2 YENEEA. The CDR3 consists of 13 residues. The CDR3 DNA reads TGTGCCAGCAGCTTAGGAGGGCCCGGGGAGCTGTTTTTT. Its protein product is CASSLGGPGELFF. The full variable domain, in which reference TRBV11-3 and TRBJ2-2 provide the parts outside the CDR3, is EAGVVQSPRYKIIEKKQPVAFWCNPISGHNTLYWYLQNLGQGPELLIRYENEEAVDDSQLPKDRFSAERLKGVDSTLKIQPAELGDSAVYLCASSLGGPGELFFGEGSRLTVL.